This T cell receptor (beta chain) was retrieved from a study of T cell repertoires in cytomegalovirus infection (dated by TCRdb to about 2019). Regarding the complete study: Peptide stimulations targeted recently identified HLA-C-restricted CMV epitopes, whose presentation resists viral immunomodulation, together with well-studied HLA-B-restricted epitopes. The HLA type of each donor mattered for the analysis, because public TCR beta signatures pointed to carriage of CMV infection along with the matching HLA type. Beyond this particular receptor, the publication reports: The ex vivo response was dominated by HLA-C-restricted CMV-specific TCR beta clonotypes, which also provided the single most frequent clonotype in two of eight donors. Cumulative frequency of public TCR beta family members discriminated carriers of CMV infection plus the relevant HLA type in this cohort and an independent 352-donor cohort.

Its CDR3 holds 18 amino acids, cysteine through phenylalanine. Kept here is only the CDR3 DNA, which spans 54 bases and is read in frame from base 1. CDR1 and CDR2, per the germline V gene, are SGHVT and SQSDAQ. Concerning this clonotype itself: No antigen is known for it. The junction does not match germline at one end; this may be a read error.

In light of the paper, this sample's treatment or condition label describes: in vitro stimulation with specific CMV peptide epitopes to enrich CMV-specific T cells. The run used an Illumina HiSeq 1500. In TCRdb, the public reads were trimmed at Q25 with fastp and aligned with MiXCR, with productive beta chains retained. Each CDR3 protein gets just one entry, which takes the most common genes and DNA from the rows behind it. Recorded for this sample are about 830,000 distinct CDR3 sequences; about 31% of them occurred a single time. The ten top clones hold over 10% of the sample. In this chain, TRBV7-4 is recombined with TRBJ2-1, with 9 bases in between that match TRBD2. The sequence was collected from a human donor in good health (CMV status not recorded). Some clones in this sample may be carry-over from other donors' samples. The material was cultured CD8+ T cells from PBMCs, obtained from culture after CMV antigen stimulation. The DNA is as follows: TGTGCCAGCAACTTAGACCCTATAGCGGGGGCCTCCTACAATGAGCAGTTCTTC. Translated, this gives CASNLDPIAGASYNEQFF. This CDR3, with the reference TRBV7-4 and TRBJ2-1 proteins standing in past its ends, gives the full variable domain GAGVSQSPRYKVAKRGRDVALRCDSISGHVTLYWYRQTLGQGSEVLTYSQSDAQRDKSGRPSGRFSAERPERSVSTLKIQRTEQGDSAVYLCASNLDPIAGASYNEQFFGPGTRLTVL.